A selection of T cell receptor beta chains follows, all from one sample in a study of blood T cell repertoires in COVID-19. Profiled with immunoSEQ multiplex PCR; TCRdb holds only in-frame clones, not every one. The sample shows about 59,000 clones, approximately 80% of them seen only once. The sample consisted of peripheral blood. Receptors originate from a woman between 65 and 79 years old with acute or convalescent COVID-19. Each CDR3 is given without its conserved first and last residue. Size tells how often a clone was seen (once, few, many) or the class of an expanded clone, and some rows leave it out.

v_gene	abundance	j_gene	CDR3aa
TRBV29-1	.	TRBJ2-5	SVLYNTGGGETQY
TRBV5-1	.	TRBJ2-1	ASSLLSRLAGGDEQF
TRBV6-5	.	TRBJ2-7	ASRGQGTGTNEQY
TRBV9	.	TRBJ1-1	ASSVVEGAMAF
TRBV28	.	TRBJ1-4	ASSSQGQGQEKLF
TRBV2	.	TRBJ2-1	ASSVWGGSYNEQF
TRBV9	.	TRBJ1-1	ASSVGRGNTEAF
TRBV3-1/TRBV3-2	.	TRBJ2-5	ASSTPLLETQY
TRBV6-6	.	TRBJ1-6	ASSPRDRAYNSPLH
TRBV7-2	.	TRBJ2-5	ASSLELAGFQTQY
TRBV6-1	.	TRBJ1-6	ASSEDGRRNSPLH
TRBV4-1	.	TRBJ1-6	ASSLPTGNNSPLH
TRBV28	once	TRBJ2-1	ASSLFRLAGGPYEQF
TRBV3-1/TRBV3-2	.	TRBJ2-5	ASSRLEETQY
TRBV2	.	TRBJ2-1	ASSTTSGHYNEQF
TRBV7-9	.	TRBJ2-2	ASSLGGQGTGELF
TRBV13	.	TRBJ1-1	ASSLDGWTGETEAF
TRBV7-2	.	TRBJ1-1	ASSLGLPGVTEAF
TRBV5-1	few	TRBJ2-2	ASSDASAGELF
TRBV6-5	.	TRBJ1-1	ASSLDGDTEAF
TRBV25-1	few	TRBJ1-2	ASSVPQGIGYT
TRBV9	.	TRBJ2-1	ASSVGGLSYNEQF
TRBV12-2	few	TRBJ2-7	ASRLGGFKGLSPTKQY
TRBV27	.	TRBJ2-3	ASSAGLAPDTQY
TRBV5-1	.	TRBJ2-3	ASSLGTGLGDTQY
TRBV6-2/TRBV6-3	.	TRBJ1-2	ASSSTGSNGYT
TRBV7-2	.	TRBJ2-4	ASSLQSTFWAKNIQY
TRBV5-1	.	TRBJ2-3	ASSGQFTDTQY
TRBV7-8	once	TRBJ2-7	ASSRDREDEQY
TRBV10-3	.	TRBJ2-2	AIGDSANTGELF
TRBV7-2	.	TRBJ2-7	ASSLTSGAPGEQY
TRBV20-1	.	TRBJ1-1	SASREMRNTEAF
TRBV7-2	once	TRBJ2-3	ASSYNRGGTDTQY
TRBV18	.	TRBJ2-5	ASSPGQGETQY
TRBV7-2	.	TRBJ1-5	ASSLAGSHQPQH
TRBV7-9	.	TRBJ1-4	ASRSGQGSNEKLF
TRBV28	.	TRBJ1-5	ASSLPGGGQPQH
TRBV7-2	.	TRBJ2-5	ASSPAGASGGPRETQY
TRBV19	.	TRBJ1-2	ASYLGTGAYYGYT
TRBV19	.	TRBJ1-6	ASSMAGKGNSPLH
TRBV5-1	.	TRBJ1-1	ASSFVTGANTEAF
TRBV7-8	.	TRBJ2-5	ASSLVRQPETQY
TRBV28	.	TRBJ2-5	ASSLGGGAETQY
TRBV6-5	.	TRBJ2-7	ASSYSRGGSYEQY
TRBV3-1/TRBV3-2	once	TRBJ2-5	ASSQEQLLADQETQY
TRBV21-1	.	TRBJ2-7	ASSKIGRDYEQY
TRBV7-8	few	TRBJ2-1	ASSSASSGGFYNEQF